This TCR beta chain was recorded in a study of identifying expanded T cells in peripheral blood. Healthy donors had no documented immune events, such as infections, while sampled. Libraries were prepared by immunoSEQ multiplex PCR; TCRdb keeps only in-frame clonotypes and omits some of them. Of roughly 100,000 clones in the sample, 75% to 90% were seen once. The germline gives CDR1 KGHSH, CDR2 LQKENI. The CDR3 extends over 16 amino acids. V shed 3 bases and J 8 bases; nucleotides not matched to a gene: 11. The gene calls are TRBV18 and TRBJ2-1; 9 positions agree with TRBD1. The source of this sequence is a person aged 18 to 75 in good health. Specimen: blood. The CDR3 bases are TGTGCCAGCTCACCTTATCCGGGACAGGGAAGTTATGAGCAGTTCTTC. It codes for CASSPYPGQGSYEQFF.